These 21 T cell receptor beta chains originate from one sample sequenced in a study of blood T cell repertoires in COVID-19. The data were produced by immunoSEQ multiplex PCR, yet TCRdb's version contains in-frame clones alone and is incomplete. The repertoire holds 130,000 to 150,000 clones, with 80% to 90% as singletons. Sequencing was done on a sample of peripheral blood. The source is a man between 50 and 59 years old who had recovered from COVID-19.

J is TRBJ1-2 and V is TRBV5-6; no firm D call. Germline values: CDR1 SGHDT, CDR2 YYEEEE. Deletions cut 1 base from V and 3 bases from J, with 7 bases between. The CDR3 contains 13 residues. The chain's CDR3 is CASSLPGHYGYTF. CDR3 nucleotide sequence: TGTGCCAGCAGCTTGCCAGGCCACTATGGCTACACCTTC.

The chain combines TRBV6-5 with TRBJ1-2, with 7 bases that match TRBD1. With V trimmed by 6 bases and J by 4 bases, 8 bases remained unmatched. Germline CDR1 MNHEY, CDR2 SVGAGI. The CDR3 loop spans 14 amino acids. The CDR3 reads CASRLPGTAYGYTF. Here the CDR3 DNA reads TGTGCCAGCAGATTACCGGGGACAGCCTATGGCTACACCTTC.

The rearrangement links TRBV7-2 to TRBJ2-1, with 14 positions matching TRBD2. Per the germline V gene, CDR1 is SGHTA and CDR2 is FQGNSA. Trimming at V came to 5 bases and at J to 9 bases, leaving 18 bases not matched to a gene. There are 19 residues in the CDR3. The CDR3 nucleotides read TGTGCCAGCAGCCAACTGTGGGGACTAGCGGGGGCCCGGACAGGTGAGCAGTTCTTC. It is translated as CASSQLWGLAGARTGEQFF.

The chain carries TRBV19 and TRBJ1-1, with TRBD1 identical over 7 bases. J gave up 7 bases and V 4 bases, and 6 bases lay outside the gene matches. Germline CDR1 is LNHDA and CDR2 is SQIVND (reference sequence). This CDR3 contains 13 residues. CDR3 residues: CASSNQGVSEAFF. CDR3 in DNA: TGTGCCAGTAGTAATCAGGGGGTAAGTGAAGCTTTCTTT.

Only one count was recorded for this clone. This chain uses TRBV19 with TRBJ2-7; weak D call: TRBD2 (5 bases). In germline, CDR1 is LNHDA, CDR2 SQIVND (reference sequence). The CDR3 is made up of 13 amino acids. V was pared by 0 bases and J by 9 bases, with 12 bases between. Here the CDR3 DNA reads TGTGCCAGTAGTATAGACGTCGGACTGGTGCAGTACTTC. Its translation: CASSIDVGLVQYF.

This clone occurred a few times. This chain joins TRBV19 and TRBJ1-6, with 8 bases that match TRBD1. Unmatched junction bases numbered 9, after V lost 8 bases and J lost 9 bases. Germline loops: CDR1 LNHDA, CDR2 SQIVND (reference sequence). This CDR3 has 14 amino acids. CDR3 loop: CASSSQGAASPLHF. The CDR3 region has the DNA TGTGCCAGTTCATCCCAGGGGGCGGCTTCACCCCTCCACTTT.

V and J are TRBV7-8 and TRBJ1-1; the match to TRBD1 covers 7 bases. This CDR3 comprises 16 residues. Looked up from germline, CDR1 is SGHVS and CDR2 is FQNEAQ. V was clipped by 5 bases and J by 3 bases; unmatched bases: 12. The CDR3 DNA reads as TGTGCCAGCAGCCCCCGAGGGACAGCATCGGACACTGAAGCTTTCTTT. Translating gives CASSPRGTASDTEAFF.

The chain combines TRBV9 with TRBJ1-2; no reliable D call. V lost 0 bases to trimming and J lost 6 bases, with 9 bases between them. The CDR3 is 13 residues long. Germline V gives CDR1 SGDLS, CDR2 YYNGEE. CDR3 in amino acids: CASSVDWRDGYTF. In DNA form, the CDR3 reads TGTGCCAGCAGCGTAGATTGGAGGGATGGCTACACCTTC.

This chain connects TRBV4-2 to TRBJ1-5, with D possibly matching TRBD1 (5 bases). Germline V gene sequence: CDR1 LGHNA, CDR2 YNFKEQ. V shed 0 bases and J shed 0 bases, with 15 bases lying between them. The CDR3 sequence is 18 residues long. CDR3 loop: CASSQDSSGEDSNQPQHF. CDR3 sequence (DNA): TGTGCCAGCAGCCAAGATTCATCGGGGGAAGATAGCAATCAGCCCCAGCATTTT.

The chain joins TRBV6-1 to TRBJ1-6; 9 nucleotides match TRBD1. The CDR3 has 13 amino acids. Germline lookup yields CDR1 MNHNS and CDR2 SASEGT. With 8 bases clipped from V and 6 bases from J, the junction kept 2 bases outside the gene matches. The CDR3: CASAGQGNSPLHF. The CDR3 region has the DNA TGTGCCAGCGCGGGACAGGGTAATTCACCCCTCCACTTT.

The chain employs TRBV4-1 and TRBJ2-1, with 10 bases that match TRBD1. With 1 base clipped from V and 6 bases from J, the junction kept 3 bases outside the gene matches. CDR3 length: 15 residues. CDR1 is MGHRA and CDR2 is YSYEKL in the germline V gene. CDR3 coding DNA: TGCGCCAGCAGCCAAGGGAGGACAGGGGGCAATGAGCAGTTCTTC. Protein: CASSQGRTGGNEQFF.

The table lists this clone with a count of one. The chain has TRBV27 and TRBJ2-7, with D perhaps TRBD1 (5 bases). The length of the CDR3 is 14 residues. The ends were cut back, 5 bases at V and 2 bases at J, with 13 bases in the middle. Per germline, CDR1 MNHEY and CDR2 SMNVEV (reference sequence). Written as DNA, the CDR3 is TGTGCCAGCAGTGAAGCAGGGCGCCCCTACGAGCAGTACTTC. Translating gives CASSEAGRPYEQYF.

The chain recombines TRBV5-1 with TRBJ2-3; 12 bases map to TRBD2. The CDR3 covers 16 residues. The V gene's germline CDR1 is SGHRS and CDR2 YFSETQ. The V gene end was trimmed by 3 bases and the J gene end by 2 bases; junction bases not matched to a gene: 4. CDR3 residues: CASSWGTSGFTDTQYF. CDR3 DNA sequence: TGCGCCAGCAGCTGGGGGACTAGCGGGTTCACAGATACGCAGTATTTT.

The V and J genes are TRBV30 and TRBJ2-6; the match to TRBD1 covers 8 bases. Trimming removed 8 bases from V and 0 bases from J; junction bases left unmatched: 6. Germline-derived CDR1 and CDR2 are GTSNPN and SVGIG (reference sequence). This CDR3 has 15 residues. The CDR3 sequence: CAGGTGGSGANVLTF. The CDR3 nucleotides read TGTGCCGGGGGGACAGGTGGCTCTGGGGCCAACGTCCTGACTTTC.

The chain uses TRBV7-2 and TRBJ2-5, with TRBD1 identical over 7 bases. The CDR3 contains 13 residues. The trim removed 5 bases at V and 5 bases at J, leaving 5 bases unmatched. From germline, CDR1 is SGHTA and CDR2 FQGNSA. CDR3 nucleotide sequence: TGTGCCAGCAGCGAAGGGGGCTGGGAGACCCAGTACTTC. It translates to CASSEGGWETQYF.

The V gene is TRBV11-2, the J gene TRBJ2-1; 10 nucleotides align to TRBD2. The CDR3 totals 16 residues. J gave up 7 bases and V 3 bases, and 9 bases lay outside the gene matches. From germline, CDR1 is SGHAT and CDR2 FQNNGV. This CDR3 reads CASSFTAGGQGNEQFF. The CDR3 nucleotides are TGTGCCAGCAGCTTTACAGCGGGGGGGCAGGGAAATGAGCAGTTCTTC.

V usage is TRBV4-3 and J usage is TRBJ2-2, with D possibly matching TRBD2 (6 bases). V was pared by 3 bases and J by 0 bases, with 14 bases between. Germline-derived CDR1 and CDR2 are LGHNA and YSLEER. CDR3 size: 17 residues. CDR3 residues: CASSQDPRGTNTGELFF. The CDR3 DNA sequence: TGCGCCAGCAGCCAGGACCCCCGGGGGACGAACACCGGGGAGCTGTTTTTT.

The CDR3 DNA follows: TGTGCCAGCAGCCCTTTGGGACTAGTCGTTGCCTACGAGCAGTACTTC. Encoded protein: CASSPLGLVVAYEQYF. This rearrangement joins TRBV11-2 to TRBJ2-7; 8 bases match TRBD2. This CDR3 is 16 amino acids long. V lost 5 bases to trimming and J lost 2 bases; unmatched junction nucleotides: 11. Per germline, CDR1 SGHAT and CDR2 FQNNGV.

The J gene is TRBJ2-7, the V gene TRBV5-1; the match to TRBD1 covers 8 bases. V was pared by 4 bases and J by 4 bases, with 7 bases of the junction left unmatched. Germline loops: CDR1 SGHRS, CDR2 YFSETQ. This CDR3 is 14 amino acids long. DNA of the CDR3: TGCGCCAGCAGCAAGGACAGGGATGTATACGAGCAGTACTTC. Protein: CASSKDRDVYEQYF. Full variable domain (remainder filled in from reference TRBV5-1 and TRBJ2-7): KAGVTQTPRYLIKTRGQQVTLSCSPISGHRSVSWYQQTPGQGLQFLFEYFSETQRNKGNFPGRFSGRQFSNSRSEMNVSTLELGDSALYLCASSKDRDVYEQYFGPGTRLTVT.

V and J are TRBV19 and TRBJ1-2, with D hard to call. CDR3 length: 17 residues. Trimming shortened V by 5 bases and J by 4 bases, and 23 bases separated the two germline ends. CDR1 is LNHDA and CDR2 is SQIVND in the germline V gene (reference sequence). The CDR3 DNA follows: TGTGCCAGTAGTCCGGGATTAAGAACGTCCCCTATCTATGGCTACACCTTC. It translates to CASSPGLRTSPIYGYTF.

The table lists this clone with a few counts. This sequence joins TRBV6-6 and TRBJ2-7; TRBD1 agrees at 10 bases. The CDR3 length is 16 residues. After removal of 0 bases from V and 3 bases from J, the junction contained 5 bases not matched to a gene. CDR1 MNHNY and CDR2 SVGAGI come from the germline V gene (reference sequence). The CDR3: CASSYSRQGAIYEQYF. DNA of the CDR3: TGTGCCAGCAGTTACTCGAGACAGGGGGCCATCTACGAGCAGTACTTC.